This T cell receptor beta chain was identified in a study of T cells in Graves' hyperthyroidism and ophthalmopathy. Study-wide background: Before any treatment, at initial diagnosis, peripheral blood was collected. Study-level results: Ophthalmopathy, which appeared later, was predicted by the model a median 6.5 months before onset.

Amplification targeted TCR beta CDR3 regions from RNA transcripts. In the first-round RT-PCR of the TCR CDR3, the HTBI primer set was used. TCRdb reprocessed the multiplex PCR reads via MiXCR and lists one record per CDR3 protein. The table records more than 300,000 distinct CDR3 sequences, approximately 17% of them present only once. Uncontrolled infection, other autoimmune disease, pregnancy or lactation led to exclusion. The study based diagnoses on clinical symptoms, serum thyroxine and TRAb, thyroid ultrasound and orbital computed tomography. Germline CDR1 SGHTA, CDR2 FQGNSA. V lost 1 base and J lost 8, with 11 bases in between. This CDR3 has 13 residues. This clonotype was seen many times. What it recognizes is unknown.

The chain is built from TRBV7-2 and TRBJ1-2; the D is unclear. Sequencing input: blood. The source of this sequence is a woman younger than 45 with Graves' hyperthyroidism that later progressed to Graves' ophthalmopathy. The CDR3, as DNA: TGTGCCAGCAGCTTAGTTTCGAACGGCGGCTACACCTTC. This sequence encodes CASSLVSNGGYTF.